Sequencing of this T cell receptor beta chain was carried out in a study of blood T cells in healthy people across ages (dated by TCRdb to the mid-2010s). About the full investigation: In model experiments, template switching captured roughly one uniquely barcoded TCR beta cDNA molecule for every two T cells. The study measured age-related changes in TCR beta repertoire diversity using deep sequencing normalized with unique cDNA molecular identifiers. Donors were grouped into four age groups: young (average 16 years), middle-aged (39), aged (around 66) and long-lived (approximately 82). To avoid experimental bias, donors of different ages were spread randomly across the sequencing lanes. Two additional independent replicas of 1 million unique cDNA reads from the same blood draw were analyzed for two donors (one aged 18 to 30 and one aged 80 or older). Overall study results and their limits: Estimates of total diversity based on one million sequenced T cells were regarded as lower bounds and as underestimates. As age increased, observed TCR beta diversity per million T cells dropped in a roughly linear way, and a significant reduction was already evident by age roughly 40. The long-lived group showed more naive CD4+ T cells, fewer expanded clones and increased TCR diversity than the aged group, suggesting age selection. Since profiling was done on bulk unsorted PBMCs, naive and antigen-experienced compartments could not be conclusively compared. The CMV infection status of donors was not known, potentially confounding age-related changes in expanded clonotypes. A strong correlation was found between observed TCR beta diversity and the percentage of naive T cells measured by flow cytometry.

Concerning this clonotype: Its antigen is still unknown. Base qualities are missing; no much larger clone stands one base away.

The V and J ends are trimmed by 6 bases and 8 bases, leaving 6 bases between them. The CDR3 goes from the cysteine to the phenylalanine over 10 residues. The retained sequence is limited to the CDR3, 30 bases, with the frame set at the first base. Systemically healthy Caucasian individuals from Russia, some 36 in total and aged about 6 to 95 years, were included as donors. Each donor gave 8 to 10 milliliters of peripheral blood, drawn into EDTA-treated Vacutainer tubes. PBMCs were isolated by Ficoll-Paque density-gradient centrifugation, with at least 6 million obtained per sample. Trizol reagent was used to extract total RNA from the PBMCs, yielding at least 6 micrograms per sample. For every donor, flow cytometry on a PBMC aliquot measured the percentage of naive CD45RAhigh/CD27high T cells. The library relied on 5' RACE. TCRdb shows the sequencer as Illumina HiSeq 2500. A second roughly 6 to 12 cycle PCR used a sample-barcoded 5' primer and a J-beta primer mix. A unique molecular identifier was introduced onto each TCR beta cDNA molecule by a template-switch 5' adaptor carrying 12 random nucleotides. Each sample yielded at least 2.5 million CDR3-containing paired-end reads. The Mint cDNA synthesis kit, primed by a TRBC-specific oligonucleotide, was used to synthesize first-strand cDNA from all RNA. All cDNA was treated with uracil-DNA glycosylase and then went through a first 18-cycle PCR with the universal primers M1SS and BC2_uni_R. Regarding the original processing steps: Normalization of each sample was performed by random selection of 1 million high-quality reads, each carrying a distinct molecular identifier. Reads sharing molecular identifiers were discarded rather than binned into consensus sequences. CDR3 identification, clonotype clustering and error correction used MiTCR with a Q25 quality threshold and the strictest error-elimination algorithm. Lower-bound total TCR beta diversity was estimated with a nonparametric unseen species model using Euler transformation. TCRdb reanalyzed the raw reads on its own, using fastp at Q25 for trimming and MiXCR for clone calling, and kept in-frame beta chains. Rows merge per CDR3 protein into single entries with the most common DNA and genes. These V and J calls derive from TCRdb rather than the authors' analysis. The sample contains about 1.4 million distinct CDR3 sequences, approximately 59% of them found a single time. 5% to 7% of the sample comes from the top ten.

Sequencing was done on a sample of blood. Rearrangement joined TRBV12-3 or TRBV12-4 to TRBJ2-3; the D gene lacks a confident call. This clonotype was sampled from a man aged 18 to 35 in good health. The DNA is TGTGCCAGCAGCCGGTCTACGCAGTATTTT. Translated, this is CASSRSTQYF.